The entry below gives a single T cell receptor beta chain sequence along with its context. Time point: baseline, week 1 (first vaccination visit). Treatment here: pre-vaccination baseline after standard-of-care therapy. V lost 3 bases and J lost 3, with 11 bases in between. Germline CDR1 and CDR2: SQVTM and ANQGSEA. The length of the CDR3 is 13 residues. This sample was included in a study of a mutant IDH1 vaccine in newly diagnosed glioma. Turning to the study itself: Receipt of radiotherapy, temozolomide, or both preceded the study, and most received both.

The assay was immunoSEQ multiplex PCR, and TCRdb's table has in-frame clones only and misses some. The sample shows 92,000 or so clones, around 79% of them seen only once. The TCR sequence derives from a man between 35 and 55 years old with glioma. Some clones in this sample may be carry-over from other donors' samples. The sample was PBMCs, taken from a glioma patient treated with radiotherapy, temozolomide or both. The chain has TRBV29-1 and TRBJ1-2; D gene unclear. The CDR3 DNA sequence: TGCAGCGTTGATGACGGACGAGACTATGGCTACACCTTC. Protein sequence: CSVDDGRDYGYTF.